The T cell receptor (beta chain) described here comes from a study of T cell repertoires in aging, cancer and after chemotherapy. Overall study context: The full dataset contained about 10 million TCR reads.

A mixed TRB-A/B primer pool amplified rearranged TRB by multiplex touch-down PCR. In TCRdb, the multiplex PCR reads were re-called with MiXCR into one record per CDR3 protein. The sample shows a few thousand distinct CDR3 sequences, approximately 30% of them seen only once. This clonotype qualifies as medium-sized. The target antigen is unknown. Findings and limits, study-wide: Compared with age-matched healthy donors, untreated hematological or solid cancer patients showed higher blood TCR clonality.

Germline V gene sequence: CDR1 ENHRY, CDR2 SYGVKD. Trimming removed 5 bases from V and 3 bases from J, with 7 bases in between. The length of the CDR3 is 12 residues. Amplification of TCR beta used genomic DNA extracted from peripheral blood. The sequenced sample consisted of blood. The chain recombines TRBV10-3 with TRBJ1-2; possible D gene TRBD1, 5 bases. This TCR came from a human donor with a solid tumor. The chain's CDR3 is CAISPGDYGYTF. The CDR3 DNA reads TGTGCCATCAGTCCGGGGGACTATGGCTACACCTTC.